The 23 T cell receptor delta chains listed next were all sequenced from one sample in a study of γδ T cells in repeated Plasmodium falciparum infection. TCRdb reanalysed the multiplex PCR reads via CATT. The sample yields around 82,000 delta-chain clones, roughly 1.4% seen once. Bulk repertoires came from Vgamma9/Vdelta2+ or Vdelta2-negative gammadelta T cells flow-sorted from PBMC. Sequencing input: gamma-delta T cells from blood. The receptor set was obtained from a pool of human donors (malaria-infected and uninfected, not separated).

This clone came up a few times. For this DNA, TCRdb reports the protein of a much larger clone, which diverges at residue 5, most likely from a read error; the protein presented here is translated directly from the DNA. J is TRDJ1 and V is TRDV2; D not resolved. TCRdb carries no J gene annotation; the J gene was assigned here by matching the DNA with germline. Trimming stripped 3 bases from V and 0 bases from J, with 10 bases between. Germline V gene lookup returns CDR1 GEAIGNYY and CDR2 EKD. This CDR3 has 14 amino acids. The CDR3 reads CACDAGRHTDKLIF. The CDR3 region has the DNA TGTGCCTGTGACGCCGGACGGCACACCGATAAACTCATCTTT.

This clone occurred many times. J is TRDJ1 and V is TRDV3; D is perhaps TRDD2 (5 bases). There are 15 residues in the CDR3. The V gene's germline CDR1 is TVYSNPD and CDR2 GDNSRS (reference sequence). The germline V and J ends were trimmed by 4 bases and 0 bases, with 18 bases remaining between them. The CDR3 region is CASAAFKGYTDKLIF. The CDR3 DNA reads TGTGCCTCTGCGGCCTTCAAGGGGTACACCGATAAACTCATCTTT.

With respect to this clone: The protein in TCRdb stems from a much larger clone and differs at residue 18 from this DNA's translation, likely a read error; here the protein is translated from the DNA. The chain is built from TRDV2 and TRDJ3, with 13 bases that match TRDD3. Because TCRdb records no J gene, it was assigned here through a match of the DNA to germline. CDR3 length: 23 residues. Germline lookup yields CDR1 GEAIGNYY and CDR2 EKD. The CDR3 DNA reads as TGTGCCTGTGACGCGGGGTTAGAGGTACTGGGGGATACGCCGGCCTGGGACGCCCGACAGATGTTTTTC. Translated: CACDAGLEVLGDTPAWDARQMFF.

Concerning this clone itself: TCRdb lists the protein of a much larger clone for this DNA, which differs at residue 7, so this is likely a read error; the protein given here is translated from the DNA itself. J is TRDJ1 and V is TRDV1; 13 bases are a match to TRDD3. Matching the DNA to germline supplied the J gene, which TCRdb does not give. Trimming at V came to 4 bases and at J to 2 bases, leaving 22 bases not matched to a gene. The CDR3 runs 22 residues. Germline CDR1 and CDR2: TSWWSYY and QGS. The CDR3 sequence: CALGVPLLSISYWGIRTDKLIF. The CDR3 DNA sequence: TGTGCTCTTGGGGTACCCCTCCTCTCGATCAGTTACTGGGGGATACGGACCGATAAACTCATCTTT.

A few counts support this clone. Translating this DNA gives a protein that differs at residue 5 from the TCRdb one, which belongs to a much larger clone; a read error is likely, and the protein shown is this translation. V usage is TRDV1 and J usage is TRDJ1, with D perhaps matching TRDD2 (5 bases). The CDR3 contains 18 residues. Looked up from germline, CDR1 is TSWWSYY and CDR2 is QGS. V lost 4 bases and J 0 bases, leaving 21 bases between the germline ends. CDR3 sequence: CALGVGPTRLPYTDKLIF. CDR3 DNA sequence: TGTGCTCTTGGGGTCGGACCTACGCGCCTACCTTACACCGATAAACTCATCTTT.

Within the sample, this clone is medium-sized. This CDR3 is also generated by other DNA sequences in the sample. The chain uses TRDV1 and TRDJ1, with 7 bases identical to TRDD3. Germline CDR1 and CDR2: TSWWSYY and QGS. J gave up 0 bases and V 5 bases, and 21 bases lay outside the gene matches. The CDR3 runs 20 residues. CDR3 amino acids: CALGTTVKNWGFSYTDKLIF. The DNA for the CDR3 is TGTGCTCTTGGGACCACCGTTAAGAACTGGGGATTTTCGTACACCGATAAACTCATCTTT.

On this clone: This likely traces to a read error, being one base from a far larger clone. Other DNA sequences in this specimen translate into the identical CDR3. The rearrangement links TRDV2 to TRDJ1, with 13 nucleotides matching TRDD3. The CDR3 runs 17 residues. Per germline, CDR1 GEAIGNYY and CDR2 EKD. DNA for the CDR3: TGTGCTTGTGACTCATTACTGGGGGATACGTACACCGATAAACTCATCTTT. Translating it yields CACDSLLGDTYTDKLIF.

This clone was seen a handful of times. A read error is likely here: a far larger clone is one base away. This same CDR3 is encoded by further DNA sequences in the sample. The chain is built from TRDV2 and TRDJ1; tentative D call: TRDD3 (5 bases). The J gene was not available in TCRdb and was assigned here by matching the DNA to germline segments. This CDR3 is built from 21 residues. Germline V CDR1 and CDR2: GEAIGNYY, EKD. V gave up 0 bases and J gave up 1 base, with 29 bases separating them. This CDR3 is CACDTVFGLKPGDPSTDKLIF. In DNA, the CDR3 is TGTGCCTGTGACACCGTTTTCGGCTTAAAACCCGGGGACCCGTCCACCGATAAACTCATCTTT.

This clone was counted a few times. A far larger clone differs by one base, so this is likely a read error. The sample carries other DNA sequences with the same CDR3. The chain links TRDV1 to TRDJ1, with D perhaps given as TRDD2 or TRDD3 (8 bases each). Since TCRdb gives no J gene, matching the DNA to germline was used here to assign it. From germline, CDR1 is TSWWSYY and CDR2 QGS. This CDR3 region has 26 residues. Trimming stripped 3 bases from V and 1 base from J, with 45 bases between. This chain's CDR3 is CALGDTTSGSHFLRFKLGVSTDKLIF. Written as DNA, the CDR3 is TGTGCTCTTGGGGACACTACTTCGGGGAGCCACTTCCTACGTTTTAAACTGGGGGTCTCCACCGATAAACTCATCTTT.

The table lists this clone with a few counts. The protein given by TCRdb reflects a much larger clone and differs at residue 15 from this DNA's translation, likely from a read error; the protein shown is the DNA's translation. This chain joins TRDV1 and TRDJ1; the match to TRDD3 covers 12 bases. No J segment appears in TCRdb, so it was assigned here by matching the sequence to germline. V shed 2 bases, J shed 0 bases, and the junction held 22 bases outside the gene matches. Germline CDR1 reads TSWWSYY; CDR2 reads QGS. This CDR3 has 23 residues. The CDR3 is CALGERGMTFTGGYTVYTDKLIF. In nucleotides, the CDR3 is TGTGCTCTTGGGGAAAGGGGCATGACTTTCACTGGGGGATACACGGTGTACACCGATAAACTCATCTTT.

This clone has a handful of counts. It is likely a read error: a sequence one base away is far more abundant. The sample has other DNA sequences that encode this CDR3 too. The chain links TRDV1 to TRDJ1; TRDD2 matches 9 bases. There are 19 residues in the CDR3. CDR1 is TSWWSYY and CDR2 is QGS in the germline V gene. The CDR3 region is CALGESLPTQPRYCLELIF. The CDR3 DNA is TGTGCCCTTGGGGAAAGCCTTCCTACACAACCTAGATACTGCTTAGAACTCATCTTT.

This clone has only a few counts. This DNA translates differently at residue 9 from the TCRdb protein, which is that of a much larger clone; a read error is likely, and the protein shown is the DNA's own translation. This chain uses TRDV1 with TRDJ1, with D maybe TRDD2 (6 bases). No J gene is reported in TCRdb; it was inferred here by comparing the DNA with germline. Looked up from germline, CDR1 is TSWWSYY and CDR2 is QGS. The CDR3 has 13 residues. V lost 3 bases and J 7 bases, leaving 12 bases between the germline ends. CDR3 sequence reads: CALGDRPSPKLIF. CDR3 bases: TGTGCTCTTGGGGACCGGCCTTCCCCTAAACTCATCTTT.

This clone has just a few counts. It may be a read error: a sequence one base away is much more abundant. In the same sample, other DNA sequences code for this CDR3. The rearrangement joins TRDV1 to TRDJ1; TRDD3 matches 13 bases. J lost 10 bases, V lost 3 bases, and 20 bases had no gene match. The CDR3 runs to 19 residues. Germline CDR1 is TSWWSYY and CDR2 is QGS. The CDR3 bases are TGTGCTCTTGGGGAGCTTCCTACGGAGTACTGGGGGATACGCTCACCACTCATCTTT. It yields the protein CALGELPTEYWGIRSPLIF.

Notes on this clone: Translating this DNA gives a protein that differs at residue 18 from the TCRdb one, which belongs to a much larger clone; a read error is likely, and the protein shown is this translation. This chain uses TRDV2 with TRDJ2; weak D call: TRDD3 (6 bases). The J gene was not available in TCRdb and was assigned here by matching the DNA to germline segments. The CDR3 covers 21 residues. From germline, CDR1 is GEAIGNYY and CDR2 EKD. The CDR3 here is CACDTIRGSPTFHALTARLFF. The CDR3 nucleotides read TGTGCCTGTGACACTATAAGGGGGAGCCCTACCTTTCACGCTTTGACAGCACGACTCTTCTTT.

This clone has more than one count but fewer than ten. TCRdb shows a much larger clone's protein in place of this DNA's translation, and the two differ at residue 4, likely through a read error; the protein shown is translated from the DNA. The chain uses TRDV1 and TRDJ1, with 9 positions matching TRDD3. The J gene is absent in TCRdb and was assigned here via DNA matching to germline. The germline CDR1 and CDR2 sequences are TSWWSYY and QGS. The CDR3 runs to 20 residues. The CDR3 DNA is TGTGCTCTTGAGGAACTAGTCCTACATTACTGGGGGACGTACACCGATAAACTCATCTTT. As protein: CALEELVLHYWGTYTDKLIF.

This clone was counted between two and nine times. TCRdb's protein for this DNA is that of a much larger clone and differs from the translation at residue 11, likely a read error; the protein shown is the DNA translation. The DNA for the CDR3 is TGTGCCTGTGACCCTACTGGGGGATATGCGCCCTGGGACACCCGACAGATGTTTTTC. Its translation is CACDPTGGYAPWDTRQMFF. This chain links TRDV2 with TRDJ3, with TRDD3 matching over 11 bases. The J gene is not listed in TCRdb, so it was assigned here from a DNA match to germline. CDR3 length: 19 amino acids. From germline, CDR1 is GEAIGNYY and CDR2 EKD. The V segment lost 3 bases and the J segment 2 bases; nucleotides outside the gene matches: 8.

There are many counts of this clone. The translation of this DNA and the TCRdb protein of a much larger clone differ at residue 17, probably owing to a read error; the protein shown here is translated from the DNA. This chain links TRDV2 with TRDJ1; 10 bases line up with TRDD3. CDR3 length: 20 residues. Germline V lookup: CDR1 GEAIGNYY, CDR2 EKD. CDR3 region: CACDPISGGGIRELADRLIF. The CDR3 DNA reads as TGTGCCTGTGACCCAATCAGCGGCGGGGGGATACGCGAATTGGCCGATAGACTCATCTTT.

A word on this clone: The TCRdb protein comes from a much larger clone and disagrees with this DNA's translation at residue 12, likely due to a read error; the protein given here is derived from the DNA. The rearrangement links TRDV3 to TRDJ1; 8 positions match TRDD3. Germline V gene data show CDR1 as TVYSNPD and CDR2 as GDNSRS (reference sequence). The CDR3 contains 16 residues. DNA of the CDR3: TGTGCCTTTAGGAATGGGGGATCCAGTTACACCAATAAACTCATCTTT. Translating gives CAFRNGGSSYTNKLIF.

This clone was counted only a few times. A far larger clone is one base from this, pointing to a likely read error. The same CDR3 can be traced to other DNA sequences in this sample. This chain uses TRDV3 with TRDJ1, with D perhaps given as TRDD2 or TRDD3 (5 bases each). Matching the DNA to germline supplied the J gene, which TCRdb does not give. CDR3 length: 15 residues. CDR1 TVYSNPD and CDR2 GDNSRS come from the germline V gene (reference sequence). Trimming cost V 2 bases and J 8 bases, with 24 bases left between them. The CDR3 DNA reads TGTGCCTTTGGGTCCTCCTATTCCCATCGGGGGAAACTCATCTTT. Its protein product is CAFGSSYSHRGKLIF. The complete variable domain, with remaining parts taken from reference TRDV3 and TRDJ1, reads CDKVTQSSPDQTVASGSEVVLLCTYDTVYSNPDLFWYRIRPDYSFQFVFYGDNSRSEGADFTQGRFSVKHILTQKAFHLVISPVRTEDSATYYCAFGSSYSHRGKLIFGKGTRVTVEP.

This clone was detected many times. V usage is TRDV1 and J usage is TRDJ1; 9 nucleotides align to TRDD3. The CDR3 has 18 residues. J was trimmed by 4 bases and V by 1 base; bases with no gene match: 13. Per germline, CDR1 TSWWSYY and CDR2 QGS. CDR3 residues: CALGEPLRRGYGDDKLIF. CDR3 nucleotides: TGTGCTCTTGGGGAACCCCTACGTCGGGGATACGGGGACGATAAACTCATCTTT.

A remark on this clone: This likely stems from a read error, as it lies one base from a far larger clone. This sample also contains other DNA sequences that code for the same CDR3. The chain has TRDV1 and TRDJ1; 10 bases are shared with TRDD3. Trimming took 3 bases from V and 0 from J; bases not matched to a gene: 25. The CDR3 is 23 residues long. Germline lookup yields CDR1 TSWWSYY and CDR2 QGS. The CDR3 sequence: CALGDPTPSRTGGYAGYTDKLIF. The CDR3 region has the DNA TGTGCTCTTGGGGACCCGACCCCATCCCGTACCGGGGGATACGCGGGGTACACCGATAAACTCATCTTT.

In its sample, this clone was seen a few times. The V call is TRDV1, the J call TRDJ1; maybe TRDD2 (6 bases). TCRdb supplies no J gene; here it was assigned by aligning the nucleotide sequence to germline. The CDR3 covers 19 residues. The V end lost 1 base, the J end lost 0 bases, and 21 bases lay between the germline ends. The germline CDR1 and CDR2 sequences are TSWWSYY and QGS. CDR3 DNA sequence: TGTGCTCTTGGGGAACCCTTCCCGCCGGGACCTACAAACACCGATAAACTCATCTTT. It specifies CALGEPFPPGPTNTDKLIF.

Only a few counts were recorded for this clone. A far larger clone is only one base removed, so a read error is likely. At the DNA level, this CDR3 is encoded by other sequences in the same sample as well. The chain combines TRDV1 with TRDJ1; D is possibly TRDD1 (5 bases). Here the J gene came from matching the DNA to germline, since TCRdb omits it. The germline gives CDR1 TSWWSYY, CDR2 QGS. CDR3 length: 16 amino acids. The CDR3 is CALVEIRTYITYKLIF. The CDR3 region has the DNA TGTGCTCTTGTGGAAATCAGGACGTACATCACCTATAAACTCATCTTT.